The sequence of this TCR beta chain was determined in a study of blood T cell repertoires in COVID-19. Across the study: The study drew acute and convalescent COVID-19 samples from the United States, Italy and Spain. The cDNA or gDNA used as material had been derived from T cells, B-cell-depleted T cells, or PBMCs.

How the authors handled the data: How many nucleated cells were present was estimated from reference gene primer amplification. Libraries were prepared by immunoSEQ multiplex PCR; TCRdb keeps only in-frame clonotypes and omits some of them. Clonal size and the V and J genes are those of that table, whereas D and trimming came from the DNA. The top ten clones hold over 9.5% of a sample with nearly 100,000 clones, 82% of them seen once. Trimming removed 6 bases at V and 2 bases at J, with 11 bases between. The CDR3 is made up of 14 amino acids. Germline assignment: CDR1 MDHEN and CDR2 SYDVKM. The receptor was isolated from a man in his sixties or seventies with acute or convalescent COVID-19. The rearrangement links TRBV28 to TRBJ2-1, with a tentative D call TRBD2 (7 bases). The source material was peripheral blood. CDR3 sequence (DNA): TGTGCCAGCAGCCGAGGGGGGGCCTACAATGAGCAGTTCTTC. Its protein product is CASSRGGAYNEQFF. The whole variable domain, remainder taken from reference TRBV28 and TRBJ2-1, is DVKVTQSSRYLVKRTGEKVFLECVQDMDHENMFWYRQDPGLGLRLIYFSYDVKMKEKGDIPEGYSVSREKKERFSLILESASTNQTSMYLCASSRGGAYNEQFFGPGTRLTVL.